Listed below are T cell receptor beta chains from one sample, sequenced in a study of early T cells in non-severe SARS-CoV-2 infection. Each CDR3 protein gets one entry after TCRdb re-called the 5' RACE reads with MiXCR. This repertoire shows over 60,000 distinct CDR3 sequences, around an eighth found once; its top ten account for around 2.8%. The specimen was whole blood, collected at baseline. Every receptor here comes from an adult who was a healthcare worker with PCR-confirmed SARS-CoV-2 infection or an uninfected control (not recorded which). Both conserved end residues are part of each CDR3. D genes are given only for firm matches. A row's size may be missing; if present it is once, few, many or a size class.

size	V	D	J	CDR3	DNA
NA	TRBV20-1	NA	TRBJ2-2	CSARDNRGRTGELFF	TGCAGTGCTAGAGATAATCGGGGGAGGACCGGGGAGCTGTTTTTT
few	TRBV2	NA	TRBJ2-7	CASRRDLDYEQYF	TGTGCCAGCAGGCGAGATCTTGACTACGAGCAGTACTTC
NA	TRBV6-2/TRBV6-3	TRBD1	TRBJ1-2	CASSTNRGSLYGYTF	TGTGCCAGCAGTACGAACAGGGGGAGCCTTTATGGCTACACCTTC
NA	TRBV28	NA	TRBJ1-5	CASSLKAGGQPQHF	TGTGCCAGCAGTTTGAAGGCAGGAGGACAGCCCCAGCATTTT
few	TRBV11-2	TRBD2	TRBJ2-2	CASSLASGVTGELFF	TGTGCCAGCAGCTTAGCCAGCGGGGTCACCGGGGAGCTGTTTTTT
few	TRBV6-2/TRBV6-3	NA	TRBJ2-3	CASSYGGGWTDTQYF	TGTGCCAGCAGTTACGGAGGGGGTTGGACAGATACGCAGTATTTT
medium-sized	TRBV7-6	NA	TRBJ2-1	CASSRNRNEQFF	TGTGCCAGCAGCAGAAACAGGAATGAGCAGTTCTTC
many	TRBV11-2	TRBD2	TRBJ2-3	CASSSPGGGRATQYF	TGTGCCAGCAGCTCCCCCGGGGGGGGCCGAGCTACGCAGTATTTT
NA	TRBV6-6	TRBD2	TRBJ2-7	CASSSGVSYEQYF	TGTGCCAGCAGTAGCGGGGTGTCCTACGAGCAGTACTTC
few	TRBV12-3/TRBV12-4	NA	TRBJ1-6	CASSVGSPLHF	TGTGCCAGCAGTGTCGGATCACCCCTCCACTTT
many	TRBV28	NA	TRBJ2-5	CASSLSAQGEAGF	TGTGCCAGCAGTTTAAGCGCCCAGGGGGAGGCGGGCTTC
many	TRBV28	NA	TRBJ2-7	CASSLFGGGSSSYEQYF	TGTGCCAGCAGTTTATTTGGGGGCGGTTCGAGCTCCTACGAGCAGTACTTC
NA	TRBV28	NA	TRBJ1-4	CASSSSNSHEKLFF	TGTGCCAGCAGTTCCTCCAACAGCCATGAAAAACTGTTTTTT
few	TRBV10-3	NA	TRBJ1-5	CATVRGTVDQQPQHF	TGTGCCACCGTCCGGGGGACGGTCGACCAACAGCCCCAGCATTTT
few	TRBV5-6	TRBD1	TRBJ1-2	CASSGTDRGHGYTF	TGTGCCAGCAGCGGAACGGACAGGGGGCATGGCTACACCTTC
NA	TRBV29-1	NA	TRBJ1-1	CSVDRGRNTEAFF	TGCAGCGTTGATCGGGGTCGGAACACTGAAGCTTTCTTT
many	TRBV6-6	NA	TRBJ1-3	CASSYQGIDGNTIYF	TGTGCCAGCAGCTACCAGGGGATCGATGGAAACACCATATATTTT
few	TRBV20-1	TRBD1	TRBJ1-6	CSARDSARGVSPLHF	TGCAGTGCTAGAGATTCGGCCAGGGGGGTTTCACCCCTCCACTTT
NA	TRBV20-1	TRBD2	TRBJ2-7	CSARSYSSGGAGTYEQYF	TGCAGTGCTAGGTCCTACTCCAGCGGGGGGGCCGGCACCTACGAGCAGTACTTC
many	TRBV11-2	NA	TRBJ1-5	CASSLAQNNQPQHF	TGTGCCAGCAGCTTAGCCCAGAACAATCAGCCCCAGCATTTT
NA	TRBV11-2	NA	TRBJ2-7	CASSFKWPDSYEQYF	TGTGCCAGCAGCTTTAAGTGGCCGGACTCCTACGAGCAGTACTTC
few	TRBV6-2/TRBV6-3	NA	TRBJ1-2	CASSYQETFGYTF	TGTGCCAGCAGTTACCAGGAAACCTTCGGCTACACCTTC
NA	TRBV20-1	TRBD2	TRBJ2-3	CSAIAGGTYTQYF	TGCAGTGCCATAGCGGGGGGCACATATACGCAGTATTTT
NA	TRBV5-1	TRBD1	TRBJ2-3	CASSPTGGRGDTQYF	TGCGCCAGCAGCCCTACAGGGGGCCGGGGAGATACGCAGTATTTT